This T cell receptor beta chain was sequenced in a study of blood T cell repertoires in COVID-19. Method: immunoSEQ multiplex PCR; TCRdb's copy keeps in-frame clones and lacks some. The sample lists nearly 65,000 clones, around 84% occurring once. Germline CDR1 is LGHNT and CDR2 is FRNRAP. The CDR3 is 13 residues long. Germline trimming cut 3 bases from V and 9 bases from J; bases unmatched to any gene: 5. The sequence was collected from a human donor in a cohort sampled during active COVID-19. Sequenced: peripheral blood. The chain joins TRBV12-5 to TRBJ1-2; 9 positions match TRBD1. The CDR3 nucleotides are TGTGCTAGTGGTTTCATGACAGGGGGGAGCTACACCTTC. Translated: CASGFMTGGSYTF.